These T cell receptor beta chains were read from a single sample in a study of early stage breast cancer tumors. The protocol was immunoSEQ multiplex PCR, while the TCRdb copy is restricted to in-frame clones and leaves out a portion. The sample holds 69,000 or so clones, more than 70% seen once. What was sequenced was blood. All receptors come from a person aged 35-50 years with breast cancer. Both conserved end residues are part of each CDR3. D genes are given only for firm matches. Some rows mark clone size as missing; the rest say once, few, many or name a class of expanded clone.

abundance	d_gene	v_gene	j_gene	CDR3aa	CDR3nt
NA	TRBD2	TRBV10-3	TRBJ2-3	CAIRGGGEQGTDTQYF	TGTGCCATCAGGGGCGGGGGAGAGCAGGGCACAGATACGCAGTATTTT
NA	NA	TRBV28	TRBJ2-7	CASREQDEQYF	TGTGCCAGCAGGGAACAAGACGAGCAGTACTTC
NA	TRBD2	TRBV28	TRBJ2-1	CASSSQLAGLDNEQFF	TGTGCCAGCAGTTCCCAACTAGCGGGTCTGGACAATGAGCAGTTCTTC
NA	NA	TRBV7-8	TRBJ2-7	CASSSSWPSSSYEQYF	TGTGCCAGCAGCTCCTCCTGGCCCTCGAGCTCCTACGAGCAGTACTTC
NA	NA	TRBV2	TRBJ2-1	CASHQFPGQPYNEQFF	TGTGCCAGCCACCAGTTCCCGGGGCAACCCTACAATGAGCAGTTCTTC
NA	TRBD1	TRBV6-5	TRBJ2-2	CASTDRTGVTGELFF	TGTGCCAGCACCGACCGGACAGGGGTGACCGGGGAGCTGTTTTTT
NA	NA	TRBV19	TRBJ1-3	CASSALQGSGNTIYF	TGTGCCAGTAGCGCACTACAGGGCTCTGGAAACACCATATATTTT
NA	NA	TRBV19	TRBJ1-1	CASSIDDRLNTEAFF	TGTGCCAGTAGTATAGATGACAGGTTGAACACTGAAGCTTTCTTT
NA	TRBD2	TRBV30	TRBJ2-7	CAWSVNGRAAEQYF	TGTGCCTGGAGTGTAAACGGGAGGGCCGCCGAGCAGTACTTC
NA	NA	TRBV2	TRBJ1-3	CASSEGRNTIYF	TGTGCCAGCAGTGAAGGGAGAAACACCATATATTTT
NA	TRBD2	TRBV30	TRBJ2-3	CAWAEGLAETQITQYF	TGTGCCTGGGCGGAAGGACTAGCGGAGACACAGATAACGCAGTATTTT
NA	TRBD1	TRBV6-1	TRBJ1-1	CASEIRQGGTEAFF	TGTGCCAGCGAAATCCGACAGGGCGGCACTGAAGCTTTCTTT
few	NA	TRBV7-2	TRBJ2-7	CASSSSGTRHEQYF	TGTGCCAGCAGCTCCTCAGGGACCCGGCACGAGCAGTACTTC
few	NA	TRBV30	TRBJ1-1	CAWRGMNTEAFF	TGTGCCTGGAGGGGGATGAACACTGAAGCTTTCTTT
NA	NA	TRBV12-5	TRBJ2-1	CASATRGRGYNEQFF	TGTGCTAGTGCCACCAGGGGCAGGGGCTACAATGAGCAGTTCTTC
NA	NA	TRBV10-3	TRBJ1-2	CAISEFEQYGYTF	TGTGCCATCAGTGAGTTCGAGCAGTATGGCTACACCTTC
NA	NA	TRBV21-1	TRBJ1-1	CASSNGTNTEAFF	TGTGCCAGCAGCAACGGGACGAACACTGAAGCTTTCTTT
NA	TRBD2	TRBV11-2	TRBJ2-5	CASSLGRGGRARETQYF	TGTGCCAGCAGCTTAGGACGCGGCGGGAGGGCTCGAGAGACCCAGTACTTC
NA	NA	TRBV20-1	TRBJ2-3	CSAEGPDTQYF	TGCAGTGCTGAAGGTCCAGATACGCAGTATTTT
NA	NA	TRBV15	TRBJ1-3	CATSRDGNTIYF	TGTGCCACCAGCAGAGATGGAAACACCATATATTTT
NA	TRBD2	TRBV18	TRBJ2-5	CASSPGLAVTQYF	TGTGCCAGCTCCCCAGGACTAGCTGTGACCCAGTACTTC
few	TRBD2	TRBV9	TRBJ2-1	CASRGLADEQFF	TGTGCCAGCCGCGGGCTAGCGGATGAGCAGTTCTTC
NA	TRBD2	TRBV18	TRBJ2-1	CASSPGTRGSEQFF	TGTGCCAGCTCACCCGGGACTAGGGGGAGTGAGCAGTTCTTC
NA	NA	TRBV6-1	TRBJ1-5	CASSALGQGSSQPQHF	TGTGCCAGCAGTGCCCTGGGGCAGGGGTCAAGTCAGCCCCAGCATTTT
NA	TRBD2	TRBV6-5	TRBJ2-7	CASSIAGYSYEQYF	TGTGCCAGTAGTATAGCGGGGTACTCCTACGAGCAGTACTTC
NA	TRBD1	TRBV15	TRBJ1-1	CATSREPGQGNTEAFF	TGTGCCACCAGCAGAGAGCCGGGACAGGGGAACACTGAAGCTTTCTTT
NA	NA	TRBV6-5	TRBJ2-7	CASSYSWYRAYEQYF	TGTGCCAGCAGTTACTCGTGGTACAGGGCCTACGAGCAGTACTTC
NA	TRBD2	TRBV6-1	TRBJ2-7	CASSGRWTSGSNEQYF	TGTGCCAGCAGTGGACGGTGGACTAGCGGGAGTAACGAGCAGTACTTC
NA	NA	TRBV30	TRBJ2-7	CAWSVGRVLNYEQYF	TGTGCCTGGAGTGTGGGCAGGGTGTTAAACTACGAGCAGTACTTC
few	TRBD1	TRBV7-9	TRBJ1-5	CASSLGAGGQPQHF	TGTGCCAGCAGCTTAGGGGCAGGGGGTCAGCCCCAGCATTTT
NA	TRBD1	TRBV5-1	TRBJ2-1	CASSHRDRGNEQFF	TGCGCCAGCAGCCACCGGGACAGGGGAAATGAGCAGTTCTTC
NA	NA	TRBV6-4	TRBJ2-3	CASSDSPLADTQYF	TGTGCCAGCAGTGACTCTCCCCTTGCGGATACGCAGTATTTT
few	NA	TRBV28	TRBJ1-4	CASLSADNEKLFF	TGTGCCAGCCTCTCTGCAGATAATGAAAAACTGTTTTTT
once	TRBD2	TRBV27	TRBJ2-3	CASGSGRRIDTQYF	TGTGCCAGCGGAAGCGGGAGGAGGATAGATACGCAGTATTTT
NA	TRBD1	TRBV9	TRBJ1-5	CASNTGTGDQPQHF	TGTGCCAGCAACACAGGGACAGGGGATCAGCCCCAGCATTTT
NA	TRBD1	TRBV7-9	TRBJ2-7	CASSLVGTGGYEQYF	TGTGCCAGCAGCTTAGTAGGGACAGGGGGATACGAGCAGTACTTC
NA	NA	TRBV18	TRBJ2-3	CASSTDTQYF	TGTGCCAGCTCTACAGATACGCAGTATTTT